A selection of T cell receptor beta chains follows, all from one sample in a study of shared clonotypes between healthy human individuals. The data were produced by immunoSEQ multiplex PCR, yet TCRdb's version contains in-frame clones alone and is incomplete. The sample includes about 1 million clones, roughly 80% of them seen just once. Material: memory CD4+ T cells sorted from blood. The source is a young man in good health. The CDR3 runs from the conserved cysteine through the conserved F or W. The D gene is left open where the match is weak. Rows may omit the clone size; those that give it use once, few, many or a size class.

CSVSSSGGVTEAFF TGCAGCGTTTCGAGTTCAGGAGGAGTCACTGAAGCTTTCTTT TRBV29-1 - TRBJ1-1 -
CASSPHPGPRGYGYTF TGTGCCAGCAGTCCCCATCCGGGCCCCAGAGGCTATGGCTACACCTTC TRBV28 - TRBJ1-2 -
CASSLGLDTGELFF TGCGCCAGCAGCTTGGGTCTCGACACCGGGGAGCTGTTTTTT TRBV5-1 - TRBJ2-2 -
CASSLRDRGHEQYF TGTGCCAGCAGTCTCCGGGACAGGGGCCACGAGCAGTACTTC TRBV6-5 TRBD1 TRBJ2-7 -
CATSRDLDTGELFF TGTGCCACCAGCAGAGATTTGGACACCGGGGAGCTGTTTTTT TRBV15 - TRBJ2-2 -
CASRTLAVEQFF TGTGCCAGCAGGACCCTAGCCGTTGAGCAGTTCTTC TRBV2 - TRBJ2-1 -
CASSSGTSGVQTQYF TGCGCCAGCAGCTCCGGGACTAGCGGGGTCCAGACCCAGTACTTC TRBV5-1 TRBD2 TRBJ2-5 -
CAWSVGGGSYEQYF TGTGCCTGGAGTGTAGGCGGGGGAAGCTACGAGCAGTACTTC TRBV30 TRBD2 TRBJ2-7 -
CASSERGANQPQHF TGTGCCAGCAGTGAAAGGGGGGCCAATCAGCCCCAGCATTTT TRBV6-1 - TRBJ1-5 -
CASGLVPQGGRNTEAFF TGTGCTAGTGGTTTGGTACCCCAGGGAGGTAGGAACACTGAAGCTTTCTTT TRBV12-5 - TRBJ1-1 -
CASNPGGNQGETQYF TGTGCCAGCAACCCAGGGGGGAACCAAGGAGAGACCCAGTACTTC TRBV11-3 - TRBJ2-5 -
CASSSPREGNGYTF TGTGCCAGCAGTTCCCCTCGGGAGGGCAATGGCTACACCTTC TRBV6-5 - TRBJ1-2 -
CASSFGSGNTIYF TGTGCCAGCAGCTTTGGCTCTGGAAACACCATATATTTT TRBV11-2 - TRBJ1-3 few
CATSPLASGGYEQYF TGTGCCACCAGTCCACTGGCTAGCGGGGGCTACGAGCAGTACTTC TRBV15 TRBD2 TRBJ2-7 -
CASTGLKRTGSYEQYF TGTGCCAGTACTGGGTTAAAACGGACAGGGTCCTACGAGCAGTACTTC TRBV19 TRBD1 TRBJ2-7 once
CASSLSRGYEQYF TGTGCCAGCAGTTTATCGAGAGGCTACGAGCAGTACTTC TRBV27 - TRBJ2-7 -
CASSFSVTYEQYF TGTGCCAGCAGCTTCAGCGTCACCTACGAGCAGTACTTC TRBV5-6 - TRBJ2-7 few
CASSVRDRVIGELFF TGTGCCAGCAGCGTCCGGGACAGGGTTATCGGGGAGCTGTTTTTT TRBV9 TRBD1 TRBJ2-2 -